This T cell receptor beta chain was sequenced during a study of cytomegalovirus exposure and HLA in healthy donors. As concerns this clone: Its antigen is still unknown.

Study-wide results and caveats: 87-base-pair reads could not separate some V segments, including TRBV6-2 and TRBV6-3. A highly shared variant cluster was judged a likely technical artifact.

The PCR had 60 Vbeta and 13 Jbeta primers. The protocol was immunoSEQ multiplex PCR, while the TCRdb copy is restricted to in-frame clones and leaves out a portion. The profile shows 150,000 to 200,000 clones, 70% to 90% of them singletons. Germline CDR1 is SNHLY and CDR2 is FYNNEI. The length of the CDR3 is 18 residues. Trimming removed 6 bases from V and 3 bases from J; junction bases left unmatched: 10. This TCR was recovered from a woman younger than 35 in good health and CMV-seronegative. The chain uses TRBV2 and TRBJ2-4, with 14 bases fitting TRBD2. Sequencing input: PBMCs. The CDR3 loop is CASRVPGLAGVGKNIQYF. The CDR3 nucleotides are TGTGCCAGCAGGGTCCCGGGACTAGCGGGAGTTGGCAAAAACATTCAGTACTTC.